This T cell receptor (beta chain) was sequenced for a study of breast tumors, draining lymph nodes, adjacent tissues. CDR3 length: 13 amino acids. Germline CDR1 is DFQATT and CDR2 is SNEGSKA (reference sequence). J lost 9 bases, V lost 8 bases, and 8 bases had no gene match. Whole-study results and caveats: The lymph node origin of tumor T cells was framed as consistent with a hypothesis, not demonstrated. Tumor TCR diversity was below lymph nodes but above nontumor tissue. Luminal-like breast cancer showed significantly greater tumor-nontumor repertoire similarity than basal-like breast cancer did. Findings are consistent with lymph node origin and intratumoral expansion of most tumor T cells.

This clonotype was seen at least ten times. Its antigen is unidentified. Axillary draining lymph nodes of breast cancer patients supplied the node samples. TCRdb re-analysed the multiplex PCR reads in MiXCR, keeping a single row per CDR3 protein. The table records about 230,000 distinct CDR3 sequences, less than 40% of them present only once. The TCR was taken from a female donor with breast cancer. Some clones in this sample may be carry-over from other donors' samples. Sequencing was done on a sample of axillary lymph node tissue. J is TRBJ1-6 and V is TRBV20-1, with TRBD1 matching 9 bases. The CDR3 region has the DNA TGCAGTATACCGGGACAGGGAGGTTCACCCCTCCACTTT. Translation: CSIPGQGGSPLHF.